These T cell receptor beta chains were read from a single sample in a study of blood T cell repertoires in COVID-19. Sequencing was performed with immunoSEQ multiplex PCR; in TCRdb, only in-frame clones are kept and a portion is missing. The repertoire consists of 150,000 to 200,000 clones, with 88% occurring once and the leading ten covering 9% to 10%. Sequencing was carried out using PBMCs or T cells enriched from blood (not recorded which). All receptors derive from a woman aged 18-29 years who had recovered from COVID-19. Each CDR3 is given without its conserved first and last residue. Fields, in order: J gene, V gene, CDR3 protein.

>TRBJ2-2|TRBV10-2
ASSDTKTGTGTGELF
>TRBJ2-7|TRBV28
ASSAPTSGKVTYEQY
>TRBJ1-4|TRBV5-1
ASSSQFATNEKLF
>TRBJ1-6|TRBV7-3
ASSQWGSNNSPLH
>TRBJ1-5|TRBV5-5
ASSDGQGLWGNQPQH
>TRBJ1-1|TRBV27
ASSLSSTIMNTEAF
>TRBJ1-5|TRBV28
ASRSQGNSNQPQH
>TRBJ1-2|TRBV19
ASDPGSERHGYT
>TRBJ2-6|TRBV4-2
ASRRGQPDNHSGANVLT
>TRBJ2-1|TRBV29-1
SVGKSGSHDEQF
>TRBJ2-3|TRBV30
AWSAPTSGNTQY
>TRBJ1-1|TRBV11-3
ASSCRGNTEAF
>TRBJ2-7|TRBV6-5
ASRAGLAGAYEQY
>TRBJ1-5|TRBV7-6
ASSSNSLQPQH
>TRBJ2-7|TRBV6-2/TRBV6-3
ASSTLRLAAANYEQY
>TRBJ2-7|TRBV2
ASSVGGLYEQY
>TRBJ1-1|TRBV5-4
ASSFSQNTEAF
>TRBJ2-3|TRBV5-8
ASSLFRGADTQY
>TRBJ1-1|TRBV28
ASSLTGLKTEAF
>TRBJ2-1|TRBV27
ASSLSGRDTNRYNEQF
>TRBJ1-2|TRBV7-6
ASGTGLNYGYT
>TRBJ2-5|TRBV7-9
ASSQRGGNQETQY
>TRBJ2-5|TRBV3-1/TRBV3-2
ASSLLQETQY
>TRBJ2-7|TRBV6-2/TRBV6-3
ASSYRSGRYEQY
>TRBJ2-7|TRBV5-6
ASSLVDREFYEQY
>TRBJ2-7|TRBV11-2
ASSFQFGTSGRAGEQY
>TRBJ2-5|TRBV11-1
ASSLRTAQETQY
>TRBJ2-1|TRBV15
ATSRDFSGGF
>TRBJ1-2|TRBV6-2/TRBV6-3
ASSHGYGYT
>TRBJ1-1|TRBV5-1
ASSIPRGETEAF
>TRBJ2-7|TRBV28
ASSFSYISYEQY
>TRBJ1-5|TRBV10-3
AISDRGGAGDQPQH
>TRBJ2-2|TRBV6-4
ASRNRDANTGELF
>TRBJ2-1|TRBV19
ASRLAGGYNEQF
>TRBJ2-2|TRBV18
ASSPLTSGGTNTGELF
>TRBJ1-2|TRBV6-2/TRBV6-3
ASSSDRGGRGYT
>TRBJ2-1|TRBV10-3
AISDQRGKNEQF
>TRBJ2-1|TRBV27
ASRASPSGKSYNEQF
>TRBJ1-4|TRBV4-1
ASSQERAFLPGQVGNEKLF
>TRBJ2-1|TRBV29-1
SAEGVGVSYNEQF
>TRBJ2-1|TRBV30
AWSVFGRYNEQF
>TRBJ2-1|TRBV24-1
ATSDLSRGPSEQF
>TRBJ2-7|TRBV21-1
ASSKGIEGPTYEQY
>TRBJ2-3|TRBV10-2
ASSGEQGASTDTQY
>TRBJ2-7|TRBV27
ASSINGGTGFYEQY
>TRBJ1-2|TRBV2
ASGGSNYGYT
>TRBJ1-2|TRBV24-1
ATSDTGQGVYGYT
>TRBJ1-5|TRBV7-2
ASSQRAGDQPQH
>TRBJ2-7|TRBV7-9
ASTSRGLANEQY
>TRBJ1-1|TRBV4-3
ASSHLGRGSAAEAF
>TRBJ1-2|TRBV11-2
ASTGIIGRSYGYT
>TRBJ1-1|TRBV2
ASERLAGTGGTEAF
>TRBJ1-5|TRBV19
ASSIDRWNQPQH
>TRBJ1-5|TRBV6-5
ASSWGQGNQPQH
>TRBJ1-2|TRBV9
ASSVGLGGVHGYT